Below are 14 T cell receptor beta chains sequenced from a single sample in a study of cytomegalovirus exposure and HLA in healthy donors. The PCR employed 60 Vbeta primers together with 13 Jbeta primers. Sequencing used immunoSEQ multiplex PCR; TCRdb keeps in-frame clones, though not all of them. The table shows over 110,000 clones, with about 84% occurring only once. The sequencing sample was made of PBMCs. The receptors stem from a middle-aged woman in good health and CMV-seropositive.

This chain links TRBV15 with TRBJ2-7; D possibly corresponds to TRBD1 (6 bases). This CDR3 contains 15 residues. The germline V gene has CDR1 LNHNV and CDR2 YYDKDF (reference sequence). V was cut by 0 bases and J by 2 bases, with 11 bases left in between. The CDR3 reads CATSREPQGTYEQYF. The DNA for the CDR3 is TGTGCCACCAGCAGAGAACCACAGGGTACCTACGAGCAGTACTTC.

This clone was recorded a few times. The chain combines TRBV29-1 with TRBJ2-1; 9 bases map to TRBD1. Germline V CDR1 and CDR2: SQVTM, ANQGSEA. Germline trimming cut 6 bases from V and 8 bases from J; bases unmatched to any gene: 14. The CDR3 is 15 residues long. For the CDR3, the DNA is TGCAGCGTGGGGAACCGGGACAGGGCGTTGGATGAGCAGTTCTTC. This encodes CSVGNRDRALDEQFF.

V gene TRBV9 combines with J gene TRBJ2-1, with 9 bases aligning to TRBD2. V lost 4 bases and J lost 3; bases outside the gene matches: 2. Looked up from germline, CDR1 is SGDLS and CDR2 is YYNGEE. CDR3 length: 14 residues. CDR3 sequence reads: CASSPTSGYNEQFF. The DNA for the CDR3 is TGTGCCAGCAGCCCGACTAGCGGCTACAATGAGCAGTTCTTC.

Written as DNA, the CDR3 is TGTGCCACCGGGAAGGGACAGAGCAATCAGCCCCAGCATTTT. As protein: CATGKGQSNQPQHF. The chain combines TRBV28 with TRBJ1-5; 7 bases are shared with TRBD1. Germline V gene sequence: CDR1 MDHEN, CDR2 SYDVKM. The CDR3 is 14 residues long. After removal of 10 bases from V and 1 base from J, the junction contained 7 bases not matched to a gene.

The chain has TRBV25-1 and TRBJ2-1, with D possibly TRBD1 on 5 matching bases. The CDR3 has 16 residues. V lost 1 base and J lost 9, with 19 bases in between. The germline gives CDR1 MGHDK, CDR2 SYGVNS. The CDR3 sequence is CASSESRQISGGEQFF. As DNA, the CDR3 is TGTGCCAGCAGTGAATCGAGACAGATTTCAGGCGGTGAGCAGTTCTTC.

V gene TRBV30 combines with J gene TRBJ2-1; 9 bases map to TRBD1. Germline-derived CDR1 and CDR2 are GTSNPN and SVGIG (reference sequence). The V gene end was trimmed by 4 bases and the J gene end by 7 bases; junction bases not matched to a gene: 11. This CDR3 spans 15 amino acids. CDR3 nucleotides: TGTGCCTGGACCTACGGGTTGACAGGGGGGAATGAGCAGTTCTTC. Its translation: CAWTYGLTGGNEQFF.

The genes are TRBV4-1 and TRBJ1-2; 8 bases agree with TRBD1. The V gene end was trimmed by 0 bases and the J gene end by 5 bases; junction bases not matched to a gene: 2. The germline V gene encodes CDR1 MGHRA and CDR2 YSYEKL. The CDR3 length is 14 residues. CDR3 in DNA: TGCGCCAGCAGCCAAGATCGGACAGGGTATGGCTACACCTTC. It encodes CASSQDRTGYGYTF.

The chain uses TRBV5-1 and TRBJ2-4, with 7 bases fitting TRBD2. Trimming removed 3 bases from V and 6 bases from J; junction bases left unmatched: 6. The CDR3 is 14 residues long. Per germline, CDR1 SGHRS and CDR2 YFSETQ. The CDR3 DNA follows: TGCGCCAGCAGCTCTGGACTAGGAGCAAACATTCAGTACTTC. It is translated as CASSSGLGANIQYF. The full variable domain, with the rest looked up from reference TRBV5-1 and TRBJ2-4, is KAGVTQTPRYLIKTRGQQVTLSCSPISGHRSVSWYQQTPGQGLQFLFEYFSETQRNKGNFPGRFSGRQFSNSRSEMNVSTLELGDSALYLCASSSGLGANIQYFGAGTRLSVL.

V gene TRBV19 combines with J gene TRBJ1-2; D not certain. Germline CDR1 is LNHDA and CDR2 is SQIVND (reference sequence). There are 13 residues in the CDR3. V gave up 1 base and J gave up 2 bases, with 5 bases separating them. The CDR3 is CASSIGRNYGYTF. DNA for the CDR3: TGTGCCAGTAGTATAGGGAGAAACTATGGCTACACCTTC.

The chain joins TRBV7-9 to TRBJ1-2; maybe TRBD1 (6 bases). The CDR3 consists of 13 residues. Trimming shortened V by 5 bases and J by 2 bases, and 9 bases separated the two germline ends. Germline V gives CDR1 SEHNR, CDR2 FQNEAQ (reference sequence). DNA of the CDR3: TGTGCCAGCAGCCTACAGGGCAACTATGGCTACACCTTC. Translating gives CASSLQGNYGYTF.

The CDR3 is CASSLMGSGSSHEQYF. CDR3 DNA: TGCGCCAGCAGCTTGATGGGGAGCGGGAGTTCCCACGAGCAGTACTTC. This sequence joins TRBV5-1 and TRBJ2-7; 8 bases line up with TRBD2. V trimming: 1 base; J trimming: 5 bases; junction bases outside the gene matches: 11. Germline V gene data show CDR1 as SGHRS and CDR2 as YFSETQ. The CDR3 is 16 amino acids.

This CDR3 reads CASTPRLSGYTDTQYF. As DNA, the CDR3 is TGTGCCAGCACCCCCCGCCTTAGCGGGTACACAGATACGCAGTATTTT. This chain links TRBV27 with TRBJ2-3; 7 bases map to TRBD2. V shed 7 bases and J 2 bases; nucleotides not matched to a gene: 12. CDR1 and CDR2 from the germline V gene are MNHEY and SMNVEV (reference sequence). This CDR3 contains 16 residues.

The chain uses TRBV27 and TRBJ1-1; D perhaps matches TRBD1 (6 bases). Germline V gene lookup returns CDR1 MNHEY and CDR2 SMNVEV (reference sequence). V was pared by 2 bases and J by 5 bases, with 15 bases between. The CDR3 spans 15 residues. The CDR3 here is CASSLEPTGVTEAFF. As DNA, the CDR3 is TGTGCCAGCAGTTTAGAACCGACAGGAGTTACTGAAGCTTTCTTT.

The rearrangement uses TRBV6-5 and TRBJ2-7; D is unresolved. The V gene lost 0 bases and the J gene lost 4 bases, with 16 bases spanning the gap. Germline CDR1 and CDR2: MNHEY and SVGAGI. This CDR3 is built from 16 residues. The CDR3 loop is CASSYSDTPVLYEQYF. CDR3 coding DNA: TGTGCCAGCAGTTACTCTGACACCCCCGTTCTATACGAGCAGTACTTC.